This T cell receptor (beta chain) was captured in a study of T cell repertoires in cytomegalovirus infection. Turning to the study itself: CMV infection plus the matching HLA type was flagged by public TCR beta signatures. Study-level points and caveats: Carriers of CMV plus the relevant HLA were identified by cumulative public TCR beta family frequency.

TCRdb ran MiXCR on the reads and lists one entry per CDR3 protein. Of under 100,000 distinct CDR3 sequences in the sample, more than 3.5% were seen once. This clonotype was seen ten or more times. The antigen remains undetermined. V lost 3 bases and J 6 bases, leaving 10 bases between the germline ends. CDR3 length equals 13 residues. Germline V lookup: CDR1 SGHNT, CDR2 YYREEE (reference sequence). Sequencing input: PBMCs. The receptor comes from a human donor in good health (CMV status not recorded). Some clones in this sample may be carry-over from other donors' samples. This chain joins TRBV5-4 and TRBJ2-1, with a tentative D call TRBD2 (5 bases). The CDR3 coding sequence is TGTGCCAGCAGCTACCCCGAGGGCAATGAGCAGTTCTTC. Translated, it gives CASSYPEGNEQFF.